This TCR beta chain is from a study of PD-1 blockade in classical Hodgkin lymphoma. Brentuximab vedotin exposure varied, and every patient relapsed after autologous stem cell transplantation. The V end was cut by 1 base, the J end by 0 bases, with 8 bases between. The germline V gene has CDR1 SGHTA and CDR2 FQGNSA. This CDR3 is built from 15 residues. Here immunoSEQ multiplex PCR was the method, and the copy in TCRdb shows in-frame clones only, minus some. Of 35,000 to 45,000 clones detected, about 72% appear once; the ten largest clones hold less than 4%. The chain couples TRBV7-2 to TRBJ2-3, with D uncertain. The sample in question was peripheral blood mononuclear cells (PBMCs), obtained at baseline. This TCR was sampled from a human donor with classical Hodgkin lymphoma. CDR3: CASSLDVTSTDTQYF. CDR3 coding DNA: TGTGCCAGCAGCTTAGACGTTACTAGCACAGATACGCAGTATTTT.